Shown below are 18 T cell receptor beta chains from a single sample sequenced in a study of blood T cells in healthy people across ages. PCR was performed a second time for about 7 to 12 cycles using a sample-barcoded 5' primer and a J-beta primer mix. TCRdb reanalysed the 5' RACE reads using MiXCR and keeps one entry per CDR3 protein. The sample comprises approximately 940,000 distinct CDR3 sequences, 48% of which are singletons, and around an eighth rests with the top ten. Input material: blood. Receptor source: a man aged 30 to 39 in good health.

The rearrangement joins TRBV6-1 to TRBJ2-2; TRBD1 matches 7 bases. The CDR3 extends over 14 amino acids. V was pared by 3 bases and J by 3 bases, with 1 base of the junction left unmatched. Per germline, CDR1 MNHNS and CDR2 SASEGT. CDR3 amino acids: CASSDQGDTGELFF. The CDR3 coding sequence is TGTGCCAGCAGTGACCAGGGGGACACCGGGGAGCTGTTTTTT.

V usage is TRBV28 and J usage is TRBJ1-2; no clear D. The V and J ends lost 3 bases and 2 bases respectively, with 13 bases between them. Per germline, CDR1 MDHEN and CDR2 SYDVKM. This CDR3 spans 15 amino acids. The CDR3 DNA reads as TGTGCCAGCAGTTTTGGGCCAGGCGTAAACTATGGCTACACCTTC. Its translation is CASSFGPGVNYGYTF.

The chain joins TRBV5-5 to TRBJ2-1; weak D call: TRBD2 (6 bases). V lost 5 bases, J lost 7 bases, and 16 bases lay in between. This CDR3 is built from 14 residues. Germline V lookup: CDR1 SGHKS, CDR2 YYEKEE (reference sequence). The chain's CDR3 is CASSVPGRGNEQFF. In DNA form, the CDR3 reads TGTGCCAGCAGTGTCCCGGGACGGGGGAATGAGCAGTTCTTC. Combining the CDR3 with reference TRBV5-5 and TRBJ2-1 gives the whole variable domain DAGVTQSPTHLIKTRGQQVTLRCSPISGHKSVSWYQQVLGQGPQFIFQYYEKEERGRGNFPDRFSARQFPNYSSELNVNALLLGDSALYLCASSVPGRGNEQFFGPGTRLTVL.

The sample holds one count of this clonotype. V and J are TRBV6-1 and TRBJ2-3; 8 bases map to TRBD2. J gave up 4 bases and V 0 bases, and 3 bases lay outside the gene matches. Germline V gives CDR1 MNHNS, CDR2 SASEGT. CDR3 size: 15 residues. CDR3 nucleotide sequence: TGTGCCAGCAGTGAAGCTTGGCGGGGGGCAGATACGCAGTATTTT. Its protein is CASSEAWRGADTQYF.

Points on this clonotype: With a much larger clone just one base away, this may be a read error. V usage is TRBV4-1 and J usage is TRBJ2-1; D unresolved. V lost 1 base and J 7 bases, leaving 11 bases between the germline ends. The CDR3 has 14 amino acids. Germline-derived CDR1 and CDR2 are MGHRA and YSYEKL. The CDR3: CASSQVEGRNEQFF. The CDR3, as DNA: TGCGCCAGCAGCCAAGTCGAAGGTCGGAATGAGCAGTTCTTC.

The sample holds a few counts of this clonotype. The V call is TRBV5-1, the J call TRBJ1-1, with no clear D. This CDR3 region has 14 residues. V shed 6 bases and J shed 0 bases, with 12 bases lying between them. Germline values: CDR1 SGHRS, CDR2 YFSETQ. CDR3 region: CASNILDLNTEAFF. DNA of the CDR3: TGCGCCAGCAACATCCTAGATTTGAACACTGAAGCTTTCTTT.

This clonotype was counted between two and nine times. The rearrangement joins TRBV12-3 or TRBV12-4 to TRBJ1-5, with 8 nucleotides matching TRBD1. This CDR3 spans 14 amino acids. J was trimmed by 6 bases and V by 4 bases; bases with no gene match: 5. The CDR3 loop is CASSSGGGGQPQHF. The CDR3 DNA sequence: TGTGCCAGCAGTTCAGGGGGCGGGGGTCAGCCCCAGCATTTT.

The genes are TRBV7-6 and TRBJ1-1, with 7 bases matching TRBD1. CDR3 length: 16 residues. Germline V CDR1 and CDR2: SGHVS, FNYEAQ. V trimming: 5 bases; J trimming: 0 bases; junction bases outside the gene matches: 9. The CDR3 protein is CASSLRGQGVNTEAFF. The CDR3 nucleotides read TGTGCCAGCAGCCTCAGAGGGCAGGGGGTGAACACTGAAGCTTTCTTT.

The chain links TRBV12-3 or TRBV12-4 to TRBJ2-5; D not certain. V was shortened by 7 bases and J by 2 bases, with 17 bases between the two germline ends. CDR3 length: 15 residues. The CDR3 DNA follows: TGTGCCAGCACCCCCGCAGCAGCGTATCAAGAGACCCAGTACTTC. Translated: CASTPAAAYQETQYF.

This chain links TRBV28 with TRBJ2-3, with TRBD1 matching over 8 bases. With 5 bases clipped from V and 2 bases from J, the junction kept 9 bases outside the gene matches. Germline V gives CDR1 MDHEN, CDR2 SYDVKM. The length of the CDR3 is 16 residues. CDR3 sequence (DNA): TGTGCCAGCAGTCCTCTGGGGACAGGCGACACAGATACGCAGTATTTT. The encoded protein is CASSPLGTGDTDTQYF.

The chain uses TRBV18 and TRBJ1-1, with D possibly being TRBD1 (5 bases). Germline CDR1 is KGHSH and CDR2 is LQKENI. This CDR3 comprises 15 residues. Deletions cut 2 bases from V and 1 base from J, with 11 bases between. CDR3 nucleotides: TGTGCCAGCTCACCAATGCAGGGAACGAACACTGAAGCTTTCTTT. Protein product: CASSPMQGTNTEAFF.

The genes are TRBV27 and TRBJ2-5, with D possibly TRBD1 on 6 matching bases. This CDR3 is 16 amino acids long. The V gene's germline CDR1 is MNHEY and CDR2 SMNVEV (reference sequence). V was cut by 3 bases and J by 11 bases, with 25 bases left in between. CDR3 in amino acids: CASSFKAGTYYNEQYF. For the CDR3, the DNA is TGTGCCAGCAGTTTTAAAGCCGGGACATATTACAATGAGCAGTACTTC.

This clonotype was picked up a small number of times. The CDR3 region is CSARAIGEASEQFF. The CDR3 DNA sequence: TGCAGTGCTAGAGCGATCGGGGAGGCAAGTGAGCAGTTCTTC. The chain carries TRBV20-1 and TRBJ2-1, with D possibly being TRBD2 (6 bases). CDR1 is DFQATT and CDR2 is SNEGSKA in the germline V gene (reference sequence). The CDR3 extends over 14 amino acids. The V end lost 1 base, the J end lost 9 bases, and 16 bases lay between the germline ends.

The chain carries TRBV13 and TRBJ2-1; 8 nucleotides match TRBD2. Trimming cost V 2 bases and J 7 bases; bases outside gene matches: 10. Germline loops: CDR1 PRHDT, CDR2 FYEKMQ (reference sequence). This CDR3 has 16 amino acids. The CDR3 is CASSLPSRLARNEQFF. The CDR3 DNA follows: TGTGCCAGCAGCTTACCATCGAGACTAGCGAGGAATGAGCAGTTCTTC. The full variable domain, in which reference TRBV13 and TRBJ2-1 provide the parts outside the CDR3, is AAGVIQSPRHLIKEKRETATLKCYPIPRHDTVYWYQQGPGQDPQFLISFYEKMQSDKGSIPDRFSAQQFSDYHSELNMSSLELGDSALYFCASSLPSRLARNEQFFGPGTRLTVL.

In its sample, this clonotype was seen a few times. V gene TRBV28 combines with J gene TRBJ2-7; D gene unclear. Judging by the DNA end, TRBJ2-5 fits better; the J call may be wrong. There are 14 residues in the CDR3. Looked up from germline, CDR1 is MDHEN and CDR2 is SYDVKM. The CDR3 nucleotides are TGTGCCAGCAGTTTATTGTCAGTGGGGGAGACCCAGTACTTC. Encoded protein: CASSLLSVGETQYF.

J is TRBJ2-4 and V is TRBV29-1; 7 nucleotides match TRBD2. Germline V gene lookup returns CDR1 SQVTM and CDR2 ANQGSEA. V shed 3 bases and J 1 base; nucleotides not matched to a gene: 6. CDR3 length: 15 amino acids. The CDR3 is CSVEGGDGAKNIQYF. CDR3 bases: TGCAGCGTTGAGGGGGGGGATGGTGCCAAAAACATTCAGTACTTC.

The genes are TRBV3-1 and TRBJ2-6; weak D call: TRBD2 (5 bases). The CDR3 extends over 15 amino acids. Germline V CDR1 and CDR2: LGHDT, YNNKEL (reference sequence). Trimming pared 4 bases from V and 1 base from J, leaving 8 bases between. CDR3: CASSPRGSGANVLTF. The CDR3 bases are TGTGCCAGCAGCCCCCGAGGGTCTGGGGCCAACGTCCTGACTTTC.

CDR3 amino acids: CASSPPTGSNTEAFF. Here the CDR3 DNA reads TGTGCCAGCAGCCCCCCGACAGGGTCGAACACTGAAGCTTTCTTT. V usage is TRBV6-5 and J usage is TRBJ1-1; 7 positions agree with TRBD1. Germline CDR1 reads MNHEY; CDR2 reads SVGAGI. The ends lost 6 bases at V and 1 base at J; junction bases unmatched: 8. The CDR3 sequence is 15 residues long.